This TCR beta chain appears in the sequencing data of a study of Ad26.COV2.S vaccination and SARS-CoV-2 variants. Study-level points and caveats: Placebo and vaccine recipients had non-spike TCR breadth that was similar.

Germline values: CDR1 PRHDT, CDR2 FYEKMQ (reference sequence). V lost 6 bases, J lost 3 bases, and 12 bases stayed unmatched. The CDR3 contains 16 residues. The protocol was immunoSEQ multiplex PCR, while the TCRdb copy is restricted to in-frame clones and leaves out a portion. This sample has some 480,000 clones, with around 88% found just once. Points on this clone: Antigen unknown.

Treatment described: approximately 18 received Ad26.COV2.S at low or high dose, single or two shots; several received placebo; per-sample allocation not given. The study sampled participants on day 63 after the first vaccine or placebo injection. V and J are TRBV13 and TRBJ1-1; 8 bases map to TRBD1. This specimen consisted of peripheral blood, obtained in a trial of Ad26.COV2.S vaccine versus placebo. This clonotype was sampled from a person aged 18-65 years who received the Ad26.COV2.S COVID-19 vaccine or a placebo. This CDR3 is CASRPRARGRDTEAFF. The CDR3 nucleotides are TGTGCCAGCAGACCAAGAGCCAGGGGGCGAGACACTGAAGCTTTCTTT.